The 24 T cell receptor beta chains listed next were all sequenced from one sample in a study of shared clonotypes between healthy human individuals. The assay was immunoSEQ multiplex PCR, and TCRdb's table has in-frame clones only and misses some. The sample gives more than 2 million clones, 95% of which show up once; about 0.13% is in the top ten. The sequenced sample consisted of naive CD4+ T cells sorted from blood. The sample's subset: CD45RA+ positively selected. All receptors derive from a man younger than 30 in good health.

This chain joins TRBV13 and TRBJ1-2, with D possibly TRBD1 on 6 matching bases. This CDR3 has 13 amino acids. Germline values: CDR1 PRHDT, CDR2 FYEKMQ (reference sequence). Trimming removed 5 bases at V and 4 bases at J, with 11 bases between. CDR3 loop: CASSQQGFYGYTF. CDR3 nucleotide sequence: TGTGCCAGCAGCCAACAGGGTTTCTATGGCTACACCTTC.

This chain connects TRBV7-8 to TRBJ1-5, with 9 bases fitting TRBD1. The CDR3 is made up of 17 amino acids. Germline trimming cut 5 bases from V and 0 bases from J; bases unmatched to any gene: 8. Germline loops: CDR1 SGHVS, CDR2 FQNEAQ. CDR3: CASSPRTGVYSNQPQHF. The CDR3 DNA reads TGTGCCAGCAGCCCAAGGACAGGGGTGTATAGCAATCAGCCCCAGCATTTT.

This sequence joins TRBV7-9 and TRBJ2-7; perhaps TRBD2 as D (6 bases). CDR3 length: 16 amino acids. The germline CDR1 and CDR2 sequences are SEHNR and FQNEAQ (reference sequence). The ends were cut back, 1 base at V and 5 bases at J, with 18 bases in the middle. CDR3 sequence reads: CASSLGAGASVNEQYF. CDR3 in DNA: TGTGCCAGCAGCTTAGGGGCAGGAGCTAGCGTTAACGAGCAGTACTTC.

In its sample, this clone was seen a few times. CDR3 sequence reads: CASSLGLGSPLHF. CDR3 in DNA: TGCGCCAGCAGCTTGGGGTTAGGTTCACCCCTCCACTTT. The chain carries TRBV5-1 and TRBJ1-6; no reliable D call. Germline CDR1 SGHRS, CDR2 YFSETQ. CDR3 size: 13 residues. Trimming took 0 bases from V and 9 from J, leaving 7 bases between them.

The genes are TRBV28 and TRBJ1-1; D uncertain. Trimming shortened V by 11 bases and J by 3 bases, and 16 bases separated the two germline ends. This CDR3 region has 13 residues. Germline-derived CDR1 and CDR2 are MDHEN and SYDVKM. The DNA of the CDR3 is TGTGCCTCATTCACCCAAGATCACACTGAAGCTTTCTTT. It translates to CASFTQDHTEAFF.

This clone was recorded once. The chain's CDR3 is CASSLRHRYSWGGYTF. CDR3 in DNA: TGTGCCAGCAGCTTACGTCACCGTTACAGTTGGGGTGGCTACACCTTC. The chain joins TRBV11-2 to TRBJ1-2, with D hard to call. The CDR3 runs 16 residues. CDR1 SGHAT and CDR2 FQNNGV come from the germline V gene. Trimming left V 2 bases short and J 7 bases short, with 20 bases between.

J is TRBJ1-1 and V is TRBV28, with a possible D match to TRBD1 (6 bases). V gave up 6 bases and J gave up 6 bases, with 14 bases separating them. The germline V gene encodes CDR1 MDHEN and CDR2 SYDVKM. The CDR3 has 13 amino acids. The CDR3 is CASSPRGAAEAFF. The CDR3 DNA sequence: TGTGCCAGCAGCCCTCGGGGGGCGGCTGAAGCTTTCTTT.

This clone was seen just once. CDR3 protein: CASSPLTSGYNEQFF. In DNA form, the CDR3 reads TGCGCCAGCAGCCCACTTACTAGCGGTTACAATGAGCAGTTCTTC. The chain links TRBV5-1 to TRBJ2-1; 8 bases match TRBD2. The CDR3 consists of 15 residues. Germline-derived CDR1 and CDR2 are SGHRS and YFSETQ. V shed 4 bases and J 4 bases; nucleotides not matched to a gene: 7.

This clone has only one observation. J is TRBJ1-2 and V is TRBV5-4; the D gene is possibly TRBD1 (6 bases). The CDR3 contains 14 residues. Germline assignment: CDR1 SGHNT and CDR2 YYREEE (reference sequence). Trimming left V 8 bases short and J 2 bases short, with 16 bases between. The CDR3 nucleotides read TGTGCCAGTCACAATCCAGGACAGAACTATGGCTACACCTTC. Residues: CASHNPGQNYGYTF.

The V call is TRBV6-1, the J call TRBJ1-1; 7 nucleotides align to TRBD1. V dropped 4 bases and J dropped 8; count of bases not matched to a gene: 13. Germline-derived CDR1 and CDR2 are MNHNS and SASEGT. The CDR3 totals 15 residues. CDR3: CASSAGDRVGGEAFF. In DNA, the CDR3 is TGTGCCAGCAGTGCCGGTGACAGGGTGGGAGGCGAAGCTTTCTTT.

The chain employs TRBV7-9 and TRBJ1-2; D not certain. The CDR3 length is 15 residues. The V and J ends lost 1 base and 4 bases respectively, with 13 bases between them. The germline CDR1 and CDR2 sequences are SEHNR and FQNEAQ (reference sequence). The CDR3 region is CASSLGQASSYGYTF. The DNA of the CDR3 is TGTGCCAGCAGCTTAGGGCAGGCGTCCAGCTATGGCTACACCTTC.

The CDR3 sequence: CASSHGSYEQYF. The CDR3 DNA follows: TGCGCCAGCAGCCATGGGTCCTACGAGCAGTACTTC. The rearrangement uses TRBV4-1 and TRBJ2-7; no clear D. Germline V CDR1 and CDR2: MGHRA, YSYEKL. Trimming took 3 bases from V and 1 from J, leaving 4 bases between them. The CDR3 runs 12 residues.

The chain joins TRBV25-1 to TRBJ2-7, with a weak D call TRBD1 (7 bases). V lost 3 bases and J 5 bases, leaving 11 bases between the germline ends. Germline-derived CDR1 and CDR2 are MGHDK and SYGVNS. This CDR3 spans 13 amino acids. The CDR3 nucleotides read TGTGCCAGCAGTGACAGGGGGGCGCACGAGCAGTACTTC. It is translated as CASSDRGAHEQYF.

This chain links TRBV27 with TRBJ2-7; D may be TRBD1 (5 bases). Germline CDR1 is MNHEY and CDR2 is SMNVEV (reference sequence). The CDR3 is 18 amino acids. Between the trimmed V and J ends, which lost 5 bases and 1 base, there was a span of 24 bases. This CDR3 reads CASSEIQYIRGTSYEQYF. The CDR3 nucleotides are TGTGCCAGCAGTGAGATTCAATATATAAGGGGAACGTCCTACGAGCAGTACTTC.

Here the CDR3 DNA reads TGTGCCAGCTCGCTGAAACTAGGCGGGGACAATGAGCAGTTCTTC. As protein: CASSLKLGGDNEQFF. This chain uses TRBV18 with TRBJ2-1; possibly TRBD2 for D (6 bases). Per germline, CDR1 KGHSH and CDR2 LQKENI. This CDR3 is built from 15 residues. Trimming stripped 6 bases from V and 5 bases from J, with 17 bases between.

A remark on this clone: The sample contains more than one DNA sequence encoding this CDR3. V usage is TRBV27 and J usage is TRBJ1-1; D gene uncertain. CDR1 is MNHEY, CDR2 SMNVEV, per germline (reference sequence). The CDR3 length is 15 residues. The V end lost 0 bases, the J end lost 0 bases, and 8 bases lay between the germline ends. For the CDR3, the DNA is TGTGCCAGCAGTTTATCCCCGACCTTGAACACTGAAGCTTTCTTT. Translating gives CASSLSPTLNTEAFF.

The V and J genes are TRBV13 and TRBJ1-1, with D possibly TRBD1 on 6 matching bases. Germline loops: CDR1 PRHDT, CDR2 FYEKMQ (reference sequence). This CDR3 is 20 amino acids long. V was clipped by 5 bases and J by 1 base, with 29 bases between them. The CDR3, as DNA: TGTGCCAGCAGCATAACCGGGACATTCGCTCGCCGGGGCCGGAACACTGAAGCTTTCTTT. Translation: CASSITGTFARRGRNTEAFF.

The table lists this clone with a few counts. The genes are TRBV5-1 and TRBJ2-5; D possibly uses TRBD1 or TRBD2 (6 bases each). V was clipped by 1 base and J by 2 bases, with 12 bases between them. The CDR3 is made up of 15 amino acids. Germline V gene sequence: CDR1 SGHRS, CDR2 YFSETQ. The CDR3 DNA reads as TGCGCCAGCAGCTTGATGGGGGGCCCACAAGAGACCCAGTACTTC. It yields the protein CASSLMGGPQETQYF.

This sequence joins TRBV30 and TRBJ1-1; unclear D gene. This CDR3 has 13 amino acids. Trimming removed 2 bases at V and 6 bases at J, with 13 bases between. Germline V gene lookup returns CDR1 GTSNPN and CDR2 SVGIG (reference sequence). The CDR3 nucleotides read TGTGCCTGGAGTCTTTCGCTAGTTGCTGAAGCTTTCTTT. Translation gives CAWSLSLVAEAFF.

The chain has TRBV27 and TRBJ2-5; 10 nucleotides agree with TRBD2. The ends lost 6 bases at V and 2 bases at J; junction bases unmatched: 6. CDR3 length equals 15 residues. Germline V gene lookup returns CDR1 MNHEY and CDR2 SMNVEV (reference sequence). In DNA form, the CDR3 reads TGTGCCAGCAGCCGAGGACTAGCGGTGCAAGAGACCCAGTACTTC. This codes for CASSRGLAVQETQYF.

The chain is built from TRBV19 and TRBJ2-1; TRBD2 matches at 13 bases. CDR1 and CDR2 from the germline V gene are LNHDA and SQIVND (reference sequence). J gave up 1 base and V 7 bases, and 1 base lay outside the gene matches. This CDR3 is 15 amino acids long. CDR3: CASKGLAGSYNEQFF. The CDR3 region has the DNA TGTGCCAGTAAGGGACTAGCGGGATCCTACAATGAGCAGTTCTTC. Full variable domain (missing parts from reference TRBV19 and TRBJ2-1): DGGITQSPKYLFRKEGQNVTLSCEQNLNHDAMYWYRQDPGQGLRLIYYSQIVNDFQKGDIAEGYSVSREKKESFPLTVTSAQKNPTAFYLCASKGLAGSYNEQFFGPGTRLTVL.

On this clone itself: Other DNA sequences of this sample code for an identical CDR3. The genes are TRBV5-4 and TRBJ2-3; 7 nucleotides agree with TRBD1. Trimming cost V 2 bases and J 6 bases; bases outside gene matches: 0. Germline CDR1 and CDR2: SGHNT and YYREEE (reference sequence). The CDR3 extends over 12 amino acids. The DNA of the CDR3 is TGTGCCAGCAGCTTAGGGGGCGATACGCAGTATTTT. It specifies CASSLGGDTQYF.

Of note for this clone: This sample also contains other DNA sequences that code for the same CDR3. This sequence joins TRBV7-9 and TRBJ1-1; possible D gene TRBD1, 5 bases. This CDR3 comprises 14 residues. The germline CDR1 and CDR2 sequences are SEHNR and FQNEAQ (reference sequence). Trimming pared 1 base from V and 2 bases from J, leaving 8 bases between. CDR3 coding DNA: TGTGCCAGCAGCTTAGAAAGGGGCAACACTGAAGCTTTCTTT. Translated, it gives CASSLERGNTEAFF.

As concerns this clone: Within the sample, other DNA sequences also encode this same CDR3. In nucleotides, the CDR3 is TGCGCCAGCAGGCGGGACAGCTTGAACACTGAAGCTTTCTTT. Its protein product is CASRRDSLNTEAFF. This rearrangement joins TRBV5-1 to TRBJ1-1; 7 bases line up with TRBD1. Looked up from germline, CDR1 is SGHRS and CDR2 is YFSETQ. V was pared by 5 bases and J by 0 bases, with 4 bases of the junction left unmatched. The CDR3 totals 14 residues.